These 18 T cell receptor beta chains were all obtained from the same sample, sequenced in a study of blood T cell repertoires in COVID-19. Clones were sequenced by immunoSEQ multiplex PCR, and TCRdb holds only the in-frame ones, with some missing. The profile shows about 100,000 clones, 80% to 95% of them singletons. The specimen was peripheral blood. The receptors shown here come from a man between 65 and 79 years old with acute or convalescent COVID-19.

This sequence joins TRBV5-8 and TRBJ2-1; 11 nucleotides match TRBD2. CDR3 size: 16 residues. V gave up 4 bases and J gave up 4 bases; unmatched junction bases: 7. From germline, CDR1 is SGHTS and CDR2 YDEGEE. The CDR3 nucleotides read TGTGCCAGCAGCGTTCCGGGACTAGCGGAATACAATGAGCAGTTCTTC. Translating it yields CASSVPGLAEYNEQFF.

V and J are TRBV19 and TRBJ1-2, with TRBD1 as a possible D gene (5 bases). There are 12 residues in the CDR3. Per germline, CDR1 LNHDA and CDR2 SQIVND (reference sequence). The V and J ends lost 3 bases and 4 bases respectively, with 6 bases between them. CDR3 sequence: CASSMGGYGYTF. CDR3 DNA: TGTGCCAGTAGTATGGGGGGCTATGGCTACACCTTC.

DNA for the CDR3: TGTGCCAGCAGCCCGTTCTTAGCGGGGGATTCAGATACGCAGTATTTT. Translating it yields CASSPFLAGDSDTQYF. V and J are TRBV7-9 and TRBJ2-3; 9 bases fit TRBD2. Losses at the gene ends were 5 bases for V and 4 bases for J; bases not matched to a gene: 10. In germline, CDR1 is SEHNR, CDR2 FQNEAQ (reference sequence). CDR3 length: 16 residues. The variable domain in full, completed from reference TRBV7-9 and TRBJ2-3, reads DTGVSQNPRHKITKRGQNVTFRCDPISEHNRLYWYRQTLGQGPEFLTYFQNEAQLEKSRLLSDRFSAERPKGSFSTLEIQRTEQGDSAMYLCASSPFLAGDSDTQYFGPGTRLTVL.

V is TRBV20-1 and J is TRBJ1-3; no definite D call. The CDR3 runs to 13 residues. Trimming removed 4 bases from V and 1 base from J, with 8 bases in between. Per the germline V gene, CDR1 is DFQATT and CDR2 is SNEGSKA (reference sequence). The chain's CDR3 is CSANDVSGNTIYF. The DNA for the CDR3 is TGCAGTGCTAATGATGTATCTGGAAACACCATATATTTT.

The chain employs TRBV20-1 and TRBJ2-7; TRBD2 is a possible D gene (5 bases). There are 11 residues in the CDR3. Germline V gene data show CDR1 as DFQATT and CDR2 as SNEGSKA (reference sequence). V shed 5 bases and J shed 2 bases, with 7 bases lying between them. The CDR3 region is CSAGLTYEQYF. The CDR3 DNA reads TGCAGTGCTGGACTGACCTACGAGCAGTACTTC.

CDR3: CASSHPIGGGGDTDTQYF. CDR3 coding DNA: TGTGCCAGCAGCCACCCCATTGGAGGGGGCGGGGACACAGATACGCAGTATTTT. The V and J genes are TRBV3-1 (or the pseudogene TRBV3-2) and TRBJ2-3; possible D gene TRBD1, 7 bases. Trimming removed 3 bases from V and 2 bases from J, with 21 bases in between. CDR1 is LGHDT and CDR2 is YNNKEL in the germline V gene (reference sequence). This CDR3 is 18 amino acids long.

V gene TRBV5-4 combines with J gene TRBJ1-1; D ambiguous. The CDR3 runs 14 residues. CDR1 is SGHNT and CDR2 is YYREEE in the germline V gene (reference sequence). The V end was cut by 3 bases, the J end by 0 bases, with 9 bases between. The chain's CDR3 is CASSSPNLNTEAFF. The CDR3 coding sequence is TGTGCCAGCAGCTCCCCTAATTTGAACACTGAAGCTTTCTTT.

This clone appeared once. The CDR3 nucleotides are TGTGCCAGCAGCTTTGGAGACGGCTACACCTTC. This gives the protein CASSFGDGYTF. V usage is TRBV5-6 and J usage is TRBJ1-2; unclear D gene. Trimming stripped 2 bases from V and 8 bases from J, with 7 bases between. The CDR3 length is 11 residues. Germline CDR1 is SGHDT and CDR2 is YYEEEE.

The chain uses TRBV6-2 or TRBV6-3 and TRBJ2-5, with TRBD2 identical over 8 bases. CDR3 length equals 15 residues. V lost 5 bases to trimming and J lost 5 bases; unmatched junction nucleotides: 10. CDR1 and CDR2 (germline): MNHEY, SVGEGT. CDR3 protein: CASSPGGGPQETQYF. The CDR3 coding sequence is TGTGCCAGCAGTCCAGGCGGGGGGCCGCAGGAGACCCAGTACTTC.

The chain joins TRBV27 to TRBJ1-5; the D gene is possibly TRBD1 (5 bases). This CDR3 is 13 amino acids long. Trimming removed 6 bases from V and 3 bases from J, with 9 bases in between. The V gene's germline CDR1 is MNHEY and CDR2 SMNVEV (reference sequence). The CDR3 spells CASRRQTNQPQHF. In DNA, the CDR3 is TGTGCCAGCAGAAGACAGACCAATCAGCCCCAGCATTTT.

The gene calls are TRBV6-5 and TRBJ2-3; a weak D match, TRBD2 (6 bases). V gave up 0 bases and J gave up 0 bases, with 10 bases separating them. CDR1 and CDR2 (germline): MNHEY, SVGAGI. This CDR3 comprises 16 residues. In nucleotides, the CDR3 is TGTGCCAGCAGTTACTCTGGGGAGGCTAGCACAGATACGCAGTATTTT. Its translation is CASSYSGEASTDTQYF.

The chain combines TRBV7-9 with TRBJ1-2; no firm D call. With 1 base removed from V and 2 bases from J, the gap between germline ends came to 2 bases. There are 12 residues in the CDR3. Germline CDR1 is SEHNR and CDR2 is FQNEAQ (reference sequence). The CDR3 bases are TGTGCCAGCAGCTTAGTAAACTATGGCTACACCTTC. It is translated as CASSLVNYGYTF.

The chain joins TRBV19 to TRBJ1-1, with D possibly TRBD1 on 6 matching bases. Germline CDR1 is LNHDA and CDR2 is SQIVND (reference sequence). This CDR3 is built from 12 residues. Between the trimmed V and J ends, which lost 6 bases and 7 bases, there was a span of 12 bases. DNA for the CDR3: TGTGCCAGTAGACCTGGACAGCGTGAAGCTTTCTTT. This codes for CASRPGQREAFF.

The chain couples TRBV2 to TRBJ2-3; TRBD1 agrees at 7 bases. The V segment lost 5 bases and the J segment 1 base; nucleotides outside the gene matches: 6. Germline values: CDR1 SNHLY, CDR2 FYNNEI. The CDR3 is 15 residues long. The CDR3 spells CASSSQGLGTDTQYF. The CDR3, as DNA: TGTGCCAGCAGTTCACAGGGGCTAGGCACAGATACGCAGTATTTT. Based on the CDR3 plus reference TRBV2 and TRBJ2-3, the full variable domain is EPEVTQTPSHQVTQMGQEVILRCVPISNHLYFYWYRQILGQKVEFLVSFYNNEISEKSEIFDDQFSVERPDGSNFTLKIRSTKLEDSAMYFCASSSQGLGTDTQYFGPGTRLTVL.

The CDR3 loop is CASSYRGRGGEKLFF. The CDR3 DNA reads TGTGCCAGCTCATACAGGGGGAGAGGTGGTGAAAAACTGTTTTTT. This chain links TRBV18 with TRBJ1-4; the match to TRBD1 covers 8 bases. Germline V gene sequence: CDR1 KGHSH, CDR2 LQKENI. J lost 7 bases, V lost 5 bases, and 9 bases had no gene match. The CDR3 has 15 residues. Filled out from reference TRBV18 and TRBJ1-4, the complete variable domain reads NAGVMQNPRHLVRRRGQEARLRCSPMKGHSHVYWYRQLPEEGLKFMVYLQKENIIDESGMPKERFSAEFPKEGPSILRIQQVVRGDSAAYFCASSYRGRGGEKLFFGSGTQLSVL.

Here the CDR3 reads CASSDSAGISPLHF. The CDR3 coding sequence is TGTGCCAGCAGTGACTCGGCAGGGATCTCACCCCTCCACTTT. This chain joins TRBV6-4 and TRBJ1-6; D is possibly TRBD1 (5 bases). CDR3 length: 14 residues. The V and J ends lost 0 bases and 10 bases respectively, with 10 bases between them. Germline V gene data show CDR1 as MRHNA and CDR2 as SNTAGT.

The chain combines TRBV6-5 with TRBJ1-2; no firm D call. The CDR3 runs 13 residues. Germline assignment: CDR1 MNHEY and CDR2 SVGAGI. Between the trimmed V and J ends, which lost 2 bases and 5 bases, there was a span of 9 bases. CDR3 residues: CASSYEGGYGYTF. CDR3 sequence (DNA): TGTGCCAGCAGTTACGAGGGCGGTTATGGCTACACCTTC.

In its sample, this clone was seen once. The J gene is TRBJ2-3, the V gene TRBV7-2; tentatively, D is TRBD1 (6 bases). CDR3 length: 15 residues. The V gene's germline CDR1 is SGHTA and CDR2 FQGNSA. Trimming removed 7 bases from V and 4 bases from J, with 18 bases in between. CDR3 amino acids: CASILTGVLSDTQYF. In DNA, the CDR3 is TGTGCCAGCATCCTGACAGGCGTACTATCAGATACGCAGTATTTT.